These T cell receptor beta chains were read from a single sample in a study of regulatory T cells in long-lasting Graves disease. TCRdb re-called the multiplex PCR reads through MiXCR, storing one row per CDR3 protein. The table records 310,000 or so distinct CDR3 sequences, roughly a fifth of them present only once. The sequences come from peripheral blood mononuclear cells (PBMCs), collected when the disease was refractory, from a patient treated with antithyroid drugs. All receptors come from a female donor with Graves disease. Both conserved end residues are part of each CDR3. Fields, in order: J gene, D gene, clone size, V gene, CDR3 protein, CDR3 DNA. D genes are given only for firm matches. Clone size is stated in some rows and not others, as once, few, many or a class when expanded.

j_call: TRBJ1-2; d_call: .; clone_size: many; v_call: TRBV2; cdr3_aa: CASSYNPHGYTF; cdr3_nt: TGTGCCAGCAGTTATAACCCCCATGGCTACACCTTC
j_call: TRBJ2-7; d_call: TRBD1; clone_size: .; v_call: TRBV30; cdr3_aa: CAWSRGHYEQYF; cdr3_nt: TGTGCCTGGAGTAGGGGGCACTACGAGCAGTACTTC
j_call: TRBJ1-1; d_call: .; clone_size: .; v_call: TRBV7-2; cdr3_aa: CASSGWGLRTEAFF; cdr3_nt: TGTGCCAGCAGCGGTTGGGGGCTCCGCACTGAAGCTTTCTTT
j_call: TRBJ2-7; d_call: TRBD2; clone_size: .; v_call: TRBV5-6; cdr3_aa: CASSLRREGREQYF; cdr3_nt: TGTGCCAGCAGCTTGCGGCGGGAGGGCCGGGAGCAGTACTTC
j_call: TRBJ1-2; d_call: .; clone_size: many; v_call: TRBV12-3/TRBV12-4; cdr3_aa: CASSLSMSYYGYTF; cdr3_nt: TGTGCCAGCAGTTTGTCGATGAGTTACTATGGCTACACCTTC
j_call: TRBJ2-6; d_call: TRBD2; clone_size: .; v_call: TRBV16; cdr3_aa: CASSQTGWGGNVLTF; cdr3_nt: TGTGCCAGCAGCCAAACCGGCTGGGGGGGCAACGTCCTGACTTTC
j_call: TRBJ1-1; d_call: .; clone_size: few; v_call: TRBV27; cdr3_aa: CASSLWVPRAFF; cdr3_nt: TGTGCCAGCAGTTTATGGGTCCCCAGGGCTTTCTTT
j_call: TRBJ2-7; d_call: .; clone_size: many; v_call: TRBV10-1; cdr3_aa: CASSEGPGAPFHEQYF; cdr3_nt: TGCGCCAGCAGTGAGGGGCCCGGAGCACCGTTCCACGAGCAGTACTTC
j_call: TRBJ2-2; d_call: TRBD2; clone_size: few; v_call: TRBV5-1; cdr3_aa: CASRPSGGITNTGELFF; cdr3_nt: TGTGCCAGCAGACCAAGCGGGGGGATTACAAACACCGGGGAGCTGTTTTTT
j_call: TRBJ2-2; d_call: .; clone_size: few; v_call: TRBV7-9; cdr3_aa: CASSLDRYTGELFF; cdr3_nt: TGTGCCAGCAGCTTAGACAGATACACCGGGGAGCTGTTTTTT
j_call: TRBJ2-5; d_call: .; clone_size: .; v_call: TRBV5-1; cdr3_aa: CASKRDLEETQYF; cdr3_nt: TGCGCCAGCAAAAGGGACCTTGAAGAGACCCAGTACTTC
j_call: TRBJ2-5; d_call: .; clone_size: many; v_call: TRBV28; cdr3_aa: CASRRRGPSETQYF; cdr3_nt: TGTGCCAGCAGAAGGAGGGGTCCCTCAGAGACCCAGTACTTC
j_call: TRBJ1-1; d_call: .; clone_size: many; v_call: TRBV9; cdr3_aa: CASSVAQNTEAFF; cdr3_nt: TGTGCCAGCAGCGTAGCACAGAACACTGAAGCTTTCTTT
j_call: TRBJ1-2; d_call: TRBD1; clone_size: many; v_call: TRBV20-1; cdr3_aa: CSARDMRGQGWGSDYGYTF; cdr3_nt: TGCAGTGCTAGAGATATGAGAGGACAGGGGTGGGGGTCGGACTATGGCTACACCTTC
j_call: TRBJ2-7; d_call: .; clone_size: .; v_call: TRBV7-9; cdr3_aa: CASSETGHNDEQCF; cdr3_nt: TGTGCCAGCAGCGAGACGGGACACAATGACGAGCAGTGCTTC
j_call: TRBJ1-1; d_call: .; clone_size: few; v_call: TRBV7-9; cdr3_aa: CASSLVLGTGTEAFF; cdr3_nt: TGTGCCAGCAGCTTAGTTTTGGGAACCGGGACTGAAGCTTTCTTT
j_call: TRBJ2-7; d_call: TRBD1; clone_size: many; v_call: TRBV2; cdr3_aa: CASSPGTGLYEQYF; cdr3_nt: TGTGCCAGCAGCCCCGGGACAGGGTTATACGAGCAGTACTTC
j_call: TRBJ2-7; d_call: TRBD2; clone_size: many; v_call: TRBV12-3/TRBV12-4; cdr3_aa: CASNLGLGGSYEQYF; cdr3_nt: TGTGCCAGCAACTTGGGTCTCGGGGGGTCCTACGAGCAGTACTTC
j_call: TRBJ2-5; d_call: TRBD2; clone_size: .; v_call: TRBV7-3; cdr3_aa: CASSLTPGGLAEETQYF; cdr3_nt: TGTGCCAGCAGCTTAACTCCGGGGGGACTAGCGGAAGAGACCCAGTACTTC
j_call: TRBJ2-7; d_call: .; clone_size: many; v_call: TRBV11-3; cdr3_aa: CASSSIYEQYF; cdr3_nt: TGTGCCAGCAGCTCAATCTACGAGCAGTACTTC
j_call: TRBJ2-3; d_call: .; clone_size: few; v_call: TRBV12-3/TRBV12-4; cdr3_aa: CASRITGPQVADTQYF; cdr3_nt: TGTGCCAGCAGGATCACCGGGCCCCAAGTCGCAGATACGCAGTATTTT
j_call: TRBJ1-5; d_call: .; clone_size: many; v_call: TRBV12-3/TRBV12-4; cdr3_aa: CASSLDGGGQPQHF; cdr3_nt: TGTGCCAGCAGTTTAGATGGGGGGGGTCAGCCCCAGCATTTT
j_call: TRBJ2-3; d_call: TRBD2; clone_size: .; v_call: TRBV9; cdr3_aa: CASSVTSGVTDTQYF; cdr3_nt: TGTGCCAGCAGCGTTACTAGCGGGGTCACAGATACGCAGTATTTT
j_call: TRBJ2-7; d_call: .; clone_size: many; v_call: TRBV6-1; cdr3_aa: CASTDGYEQYF; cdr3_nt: TGTGCCAGCACGGACGGATACGAGCAGTACTTC
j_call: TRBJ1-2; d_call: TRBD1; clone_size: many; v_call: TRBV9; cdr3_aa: CASSVEGQGHYGYTF; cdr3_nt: TGTGCCAGCAGCGTAGAGGGACAGGGGCACTATGGCTACACCTTC
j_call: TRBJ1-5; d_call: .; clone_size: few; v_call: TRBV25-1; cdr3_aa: CASSGSGTSNQPQHF; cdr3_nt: TGTGCCAGCAGTGGGTCCGGGACATCTAATCAGCCCCAGCATTTT
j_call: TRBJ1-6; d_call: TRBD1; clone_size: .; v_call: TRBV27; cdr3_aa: CASSLSGTGNSPLHF; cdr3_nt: TGTGCCAGCAGTTTATCCGGGACAGGGAATTCACCCCTCCACTTT
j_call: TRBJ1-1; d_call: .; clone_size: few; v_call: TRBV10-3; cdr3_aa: CAISDMLTGVRGAFF; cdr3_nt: TGTGCCATCAGTGACATGCTCACAGGAGTTCGAGGCGCTTTCTTT
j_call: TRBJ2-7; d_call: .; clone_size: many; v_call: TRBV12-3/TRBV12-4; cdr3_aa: CASSFDPRNYEQYF; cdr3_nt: TGTGCCAGCAGTTTCGACCCCCGTAACTACGAGCAGTACTTC
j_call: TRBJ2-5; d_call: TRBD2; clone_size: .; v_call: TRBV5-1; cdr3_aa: CASRPLAGGETQYF; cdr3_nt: TGCGCCAGCCGCCCCCTAGCGGGGGGGGAGACCCAGTACTTC
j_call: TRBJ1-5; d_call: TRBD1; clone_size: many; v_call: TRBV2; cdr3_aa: CASRNNRGGHQPQHF; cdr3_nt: TGTGCCAGCAGAAACAACAGGGGCGGTCATCAGCCCCAGCATTTT
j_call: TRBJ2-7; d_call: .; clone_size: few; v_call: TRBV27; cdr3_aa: CASSLIGDEQYF; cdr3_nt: TGTGCCAGCAGTTTAATAGGAGACGAGCAGTACTTC
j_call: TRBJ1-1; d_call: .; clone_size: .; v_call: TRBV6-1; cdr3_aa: CASSNSRGSTEAFF; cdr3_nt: TGTGCCAGCAGTAACAGCAGGGGTAGCACTGAAGCTTTCTTT
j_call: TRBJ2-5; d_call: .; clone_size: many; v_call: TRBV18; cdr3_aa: CASFRGPQETQYF; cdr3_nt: TGTGCCAGCTTCAGGGGCCCGCAAGAGACCCAGTACTTC
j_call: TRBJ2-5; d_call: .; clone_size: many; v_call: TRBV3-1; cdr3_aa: CASRNGAQETQYF; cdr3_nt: TGTGCCAGCAGAAACGGGGCACAAGAGACCCAGTACTTC
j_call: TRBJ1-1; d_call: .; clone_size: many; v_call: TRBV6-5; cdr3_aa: CASSYSPSQAEAFF; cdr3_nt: TGTGCCAGCAGTTATTCCCCTTCACAAGCTGAAGCTTTCTTT
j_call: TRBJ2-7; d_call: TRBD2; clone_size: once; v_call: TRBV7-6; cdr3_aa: CASSPWGAGGPGEQYF; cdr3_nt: TGTGCCAGCAGCCCATGGGGAGCGGGAGGGCCGGGTGAGCAGTACTTC
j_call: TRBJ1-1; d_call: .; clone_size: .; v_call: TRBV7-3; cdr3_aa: CASSLQGSDTEAFF; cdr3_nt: TGTGCCAGCAGCTTACAGGGTTCCGACACTGAAGCTTTCTTT
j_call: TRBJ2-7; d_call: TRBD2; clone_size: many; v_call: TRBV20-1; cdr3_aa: CSATNHLAGIYEQYF; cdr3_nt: TGCAGTGCTACCAACCACTTAGCGGGGATTTACGAGCAGTACTTC
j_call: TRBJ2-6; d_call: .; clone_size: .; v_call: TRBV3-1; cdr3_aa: CASSQDWGSGANVLTF; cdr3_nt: TGTGCCAGCAGCCAAGATTGGGGGTCTGGGGCCAACGTCCTGACTTTC